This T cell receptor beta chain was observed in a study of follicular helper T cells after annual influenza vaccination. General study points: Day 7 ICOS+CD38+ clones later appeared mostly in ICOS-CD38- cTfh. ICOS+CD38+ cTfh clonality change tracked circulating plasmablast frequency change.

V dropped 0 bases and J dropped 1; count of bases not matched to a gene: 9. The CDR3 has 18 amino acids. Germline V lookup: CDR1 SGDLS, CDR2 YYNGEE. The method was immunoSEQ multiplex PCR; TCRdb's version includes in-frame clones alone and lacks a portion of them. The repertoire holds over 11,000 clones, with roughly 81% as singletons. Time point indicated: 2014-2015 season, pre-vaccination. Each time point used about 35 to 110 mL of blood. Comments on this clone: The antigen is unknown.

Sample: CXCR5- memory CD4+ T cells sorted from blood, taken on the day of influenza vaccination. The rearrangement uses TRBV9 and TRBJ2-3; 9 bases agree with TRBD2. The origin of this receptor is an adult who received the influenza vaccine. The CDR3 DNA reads TGTGCCAGCAGCGTAGCGGCGGGGGGGTCTCACGGCACAGATACGCAGTATTTT. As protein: CASSVAAGGSHGTDTQYF. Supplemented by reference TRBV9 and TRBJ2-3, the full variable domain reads DSGVTQTPKHLITATGQRVTLRCSPRSGDLSVYWYQQSLDQGLQFLIQYYNGEERAKGNILERFSAQQFPDLHSELNLSSLELGDSALYFCASSVAAGGSHGTDTQYFGPGTRLTVL.